This TCR beta chain was identified in a study of cytomegalovirus exposure and HLA in healthy donors. The PCR used 60 Vbeta and 13 Jbeta primers. The data were produced by immunoSEQ multiplex PCR, yet TCRdb's version contains in-frame clones alone and is incomplete. The table records about 160,000 clones, about three quarters of them present only once. Germline V gene sequence: CDR1 SGHRS, CDR2 YFSETQ. CDR3 length: 15 amino acids. Trimming took 7 bases from V and 7 from J; bases not matched to a gene: 13. The TCR originated in a woman between 40 and 50 years old in good health and CMV-seropositive. The chain couples TRBV5-1 to TRBJ1-4; 7 positions agree with TRBD1. The sequenced sample consisted of PBMCs. The CDR3 loop is CASSPLGPGGEKLFF. Written as DNA, the CDR3 is TGCGCCAGCTCCCCGTTGGGGCCAGGGGGTGAAAAACTGTTTTTT. The entire variable domain, with the rest obtained from reference TRBV5-1 and TRBJ1-4, is as follows: KAGVTQTPRYLIKTRGQQVTLSCSPISGHRSVSWYQQTPGQGLQFLFEYFSETQRNKGNFPGRFSGRQFSNSRSEMNVSTLELGDSALYLCASSPLGPGGEKLFFGSGTQLSVL.